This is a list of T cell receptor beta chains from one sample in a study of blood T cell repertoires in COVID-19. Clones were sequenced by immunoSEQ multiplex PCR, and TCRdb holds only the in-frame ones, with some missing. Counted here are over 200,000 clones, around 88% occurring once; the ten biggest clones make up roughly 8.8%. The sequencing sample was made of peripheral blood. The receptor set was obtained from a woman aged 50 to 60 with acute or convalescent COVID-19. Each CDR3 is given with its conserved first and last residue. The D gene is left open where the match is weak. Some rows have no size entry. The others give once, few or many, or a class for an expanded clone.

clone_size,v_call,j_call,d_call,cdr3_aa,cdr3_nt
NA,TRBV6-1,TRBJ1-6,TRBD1,CASSDPGQGNNSPLHF,TGTGCCAGCAGTGATCCGGGACAGGGAAACAATTCACCCCTCCACTTT
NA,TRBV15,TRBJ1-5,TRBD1,CATSDRGRESNQPQHF,TGTGCCACCAGCGACAGGGGAAGGGAGAGCAATCAGCCCCAGCATTTT
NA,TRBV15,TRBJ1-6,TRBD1,CATSTDRASNSPLHF,TGTGCCACCAGCACCGACAGGGCCAGTAATTCACCCCTCCACTTT
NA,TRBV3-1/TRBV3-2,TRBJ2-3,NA,CASSPDISTDTQYF,TGTGCCAGCAGCCCCGACATAAGCACAGATACGCAGTATTTT
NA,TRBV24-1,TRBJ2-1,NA,CATEGITGRNEQFF,TGTGCCACCGAGGGTATTACCGGGAGAAATGAGCAGTTCTTC
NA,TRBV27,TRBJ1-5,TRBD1,CASSFSGGYNQPQHF,TGTGCCAGCAGTTTCTCAGGGGGCTACAATCAGCCCCAGCATTTT
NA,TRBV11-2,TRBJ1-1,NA,CASTLRRADDPHF,TGTGCCAGCACCTTAAGGAGGGCCGACGACCCCCACTTT
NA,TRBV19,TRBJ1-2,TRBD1,CASTAARDRVFGYTF,TGTGCCAGTACCGCGGCCCGGGACAGGGTATTTGGCTACACCTTC
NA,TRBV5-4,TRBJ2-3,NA,CASSLGGVGADTQYF,TGTGCCAGCAGCTTGGGGGGGGTAGGGGCAGATACGCAGTATTTT
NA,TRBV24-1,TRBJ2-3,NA,CATSDSTSAIVDTQYF,TGTGCCACCAGTGATTCGACATCGGCAATAGTGGATACGCAGTATTTT
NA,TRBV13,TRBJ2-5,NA,CASSPKGLATQETQYF,TGTGCCAGCAGCCCTAAGGGACTTGCCACGCAAGAGACCCAGTACTTC
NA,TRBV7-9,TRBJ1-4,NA,CASRGDYNEKLFF,TGTGCCAGCAGGGGGGACTATAATGAAAAACTGTTTTTT
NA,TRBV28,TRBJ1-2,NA,CASSNSWGYTF,TGTGCCAGCAGTAACAGCTGGGGCTACACCTTC
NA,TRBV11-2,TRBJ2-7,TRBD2,CASSLVAGTYEQYF,TGTGCCAGCAGCTTAGTAGCGGGAACGTACGAGCAGTACTTC
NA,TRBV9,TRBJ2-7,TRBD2,CASSAREAPYEQYF,TGTGCCAGCAGCGCACGGGAGGCCCCCTACGAGCAGTACTTC
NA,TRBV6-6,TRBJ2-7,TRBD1,CASSPWDSPHEQYF,TGTGCCAGCAGTCCCTGGGACAGCCCCCACGAGCAGTACTTC
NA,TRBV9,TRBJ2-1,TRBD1,CASSLDRGLTYNEQFF,TGTGCCAGCAGCTTGGACAGGGGGCTAACTTACAATGAGCAGTTCTTC
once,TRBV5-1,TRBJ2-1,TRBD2,CASSQTSRYNEQFF,TGCGCCAGCAGTCAGACTAGCCGGTACAATGAGCAGTTCTTC
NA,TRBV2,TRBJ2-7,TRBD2,CASSGLAGGEQYF,TGTGCCAGCAGTGGACTAGCGGGAGGCGAGCAGTACTTC
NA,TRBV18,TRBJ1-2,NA,CASSLEAYGYTF,TGTGCCAGCTCTTTAGAGGCCTATGGCTACACCTTC
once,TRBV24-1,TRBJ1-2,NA,CATSDQGVRGYTF,TGTGCCACCAGTGATCAAGGGGTTAGGGGCTACACCTTC
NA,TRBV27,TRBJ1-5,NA,CASSPLYPQPQHF,TGTGCCAGCAGTCCCCTCTATCCTCAGCCCCAGCATTTT
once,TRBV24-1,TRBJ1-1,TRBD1,CATRTGAGTEAFF,TGTGCCACGCGCACAGGGGCCGGAACTGAAGCTTTCTTT
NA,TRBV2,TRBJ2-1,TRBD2,CASSLGLGEQFF,TGTGCCAGCAGTTTAGGACTAGGGGAGCAGTTCTTC
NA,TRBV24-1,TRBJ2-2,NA,CATTTQGGTGELFF,TGTGCCACGACAACACAGGGTGGTACCGGGGAGCTGTTTTTT